This is a list of T cell receptor beta chains from one sample in a study of T cells expressing NK-cell markers. No DNA is given; TCRdb re-called the 5' RACE reads and lists each CDR3 protein once. This sample contains 350,000 to 450,000 distinct CDR3 sequences. Sequencing input: blood T cells: a sorted CD56 or NKG2C T cell subset, CD4+ or CD8+ T cells, or bulk PBMC T cells (not recorded which). These receptors were obtained from a man aged 18-75 years in good health. CDR3s include the opening cysteine and the closing phenylalanine or tryptophan.

J gene	V gene	CDR3 protein
TRBJ1-4	TRBV5-1	CASSLAGQGNEKLFF
TRBJ1-2	TRBV27	CASSLRTGLGYGYTF
TRBJ1-1	TRBV20-1	CSARGSWTEAFF
TRBJ1-1	TRBV7-3	CASSSSGGGTEAFF
TRBJ2-2	TRBV6-6	CASSFSLGGELFF
TRBJ2-5	TRBV29-1	CSVEAGGLAETQYF
TRBJ2-3	TRBV6-1	CASSGQGRADTQYF
TRBJ1-1	TRBV6-5	CASSSPTAVNTEAFF
TRBJ1-2	TRBV3-1	CASSHPGQPNYGYTF
TRBJ1-2	TRBV15	CATSREIQGAHGYTF
TRBJ2-7	TRBV6-1	CASTPEPGQGYEQYF
TRBJ1-3	TRBV5-1	CASSPVQGASGNTIYF
TRBJ1-2	TRBV6-1	CASSRTSGLYGYTF
TRBJ2-7	TRBV12-5	CASGGPSGTDYEQYF
TRBJ2-2	TRBV7-3	CASSLRGVFPKSNTGELFF
TRBJ2-7	TRBV20-1	CSATPVVGGLTTRQYF
TRBJ1-2	TRBV6-1	CASSELTSLNYGYTF
TRBJ1-2	TRBV6-1	CASRFRDRGVEGYTF
TRBJ2-5	TRBV20-1	CSARDRTSGKETQYF
TRBJ2-5	TRBV6-5	CASSYSAWGVQETQYF
TRBJ2-7	TRBV5-1	CASSFLGQGPYEQYF
TRBJ1-5	TRBV19	CASSIVQIYSNQPQHF
TRBJ1-5	TRBV28	CASGGHYQPQHF
TRBJ2-6	TRBV4-1	CASSQLWAMGANVLTF
TRBJ2-3	TRBV14	CASSLAGSLSDTQYF
TRBJ1-3	TRBV5-1	CASSSGTEFSSGNTIYF
TRBJ1-2	TRBV5-1	CASSKQANYGYTF
TRBJ1-2	TRBV5-1	CASSGQGGSAYGYTF
TRBJ2-1	TRBV6-5	CASSYAPGTGGNEQFF
TRBJ2-3	TRBV20-1	CSATGGRSTDTQYF
TRBJ2-3	TRBV9	CASSVQRGGADTQYF
TRBJ2-3	TRBV7-2	CASRRNGAGSTDTQYF
TRBJ2-2	TRBV11-1	CASSLGPRADRDGELFF
TRBJ1-1	TRBV12-5	CASGLPPGHSEAFF
TRBJ2-7	TRBV21-1	CASSIAGRTGDYEQYF
TRBJ1-6	TRBV28	CASRPNIGSNNSPLHF
TRBJ2-3	TRBV6-5	CASSSGKRGVSTDTQYF
TRBJ2-1	TRBV7-9	CASSLVPGEGSNEQFF